What follows are 30 T cell receptor beta chains derived from one specimen sequenced in a study of blood T cell repertoires in COVID-19. The repertoire was sequenced with immunoSEQ multiplex PCR; TCRdb's copy has only in-frame clones and lacks some. The data contain hundreds of thousands of clones, around 84% of them singletons. The sequenced material came from PBMCs or T cells enriched from blood (not recorded which). The origin of the receptors is a middle-aged man who had recovered from COVID-19.

The J gene is TRBJ1-6, the V gene TRBV18, with 7 positions matching TRBD1. The CDR3 contains 15 residues. CDR1 is KGHSH, CDR2 LQKENI, per germline. The junction had 5 bases not matched to a gene; V was cut back by 2 bases and J by 7 bases. CDR3 region: CASSPLGTENSPLHF. CDR3 nucleotides: TGTGCCAGCTCACCATTAGGGACAGAGAATTCACCCCTCCACTTT.

This clone appeared once. At the DNA level, this CDR3 is encoded by other sequences in the same sample as well. The genes are TRBV18 and TRBJ1-2; D not certain. Trimming removed 3 bases at V and 4 bases at J, with 9 bases between. Germline CDR1 KGHSH, CDR2 LQKENI. The CDR3 runs to 13 residues. The CDR3 nucleotides read TGTGCCAGCTCACCCTCGGGTGGCTATGGCTACACCTTC. This sequence encodes CASSPSGGYGYTF. Looking up the rest from reference TRBV18 and TRBJ1-2 gives the full variable domain: NAGVMQNPRHLVRRRGQEARLRCSPMKGHSHVYWYRQLPEEGLKFMVYLQKENIIDESGMPKERFSAEFPKEGPSILRIQQVVRGDSAAYFCASSPSGGYGYTFGSGTRLTVV.

J is TRBJ2-1 and V is TRBV11-3, with 14 bases matching TRBD2. V lost 4 bases to trimming and J lost 7 bases; unmatched junction nucleotides: 6. Germline V CDR1 and CDR2: SGHNT, YENEEA. The CDR3 loop spans 16 amino acids. The chain's CDR3 is CASSSSGLAGGNEQFF. DNA for the CDR3: TGTGCCAGCAGCTCCTCTGGACTAGCGGGGGGTAATGAGCAGTTCTTC.

This clone has just one count. J is TRBJ2-3 and V is TRBV29-1; D may be TRBD2 (6 bases). The germline gives CDR1 SQVTM, CDR2 ANQGSEA. The V and J ends lost 1 base and 1 base respectively, with 12 bases between them. The CDR3 length is 15 residues. CDR3 region: CSVEGSGGGTDTQYF. The CDR3 nucleotides read TGCAGCGTTGAAGGAAGCGGCGGGGGCACAGATACGCAGTATTTT.

This rearrangement joins TRBV9 to TRBJ2-2, with TRBD1 identical over 8 bases. This CDR3 comprises 16 residues. V trimming: 4 bases; J trimming: 1 base; junction bases outside the gene matches: 6. Germline CDR1 SGDLS, CDR2 YYNGEE. CDR3 DNA sequence: TGTGCCAGCAGCCCACTGACAGGGGAGAACACCGGGGAGCTGTTTTTT. Protein product: CASSPLTGENTGELFF.

The genes are TRBV6-2 or TRBV6-3 and TRBJ1-1; 8 nucleotides agree with TRBD1. The CDR3 spans 15 residues. V shed 0 bases, J shed 5 bases, and the junction held 5 bases outside the gene matches. Germline V CDR1 and CDR2: MNHEY, SVGEGT. The CDR3 bases are TGTGCCAGCAGTTACTCGGCAGGGGGCGGGACTGAAGCTTTCTTT. This gives the protein CASSYSAGGGTEAFF.

CDR3 loop: CASRGLQNTGELFF. The DNA of the CDR3 is TGTGCCAGCAGAGGACTGCAAAACACCGGGGAGCTGTTTTTT. V is TRBV11-2 and J is TRBJ2-2; a possible D gene is TRBD2 (5 bases). There are 14 residues in the CDR3. The germline V and J ends were trimmed by 6 bases and 2 bases, with 10 bases remaining between them. Germline CDR1 SGHAT, CDR2 FQNNGV.

The V and J genes are TRBV4-1 and TRBJ2-1; a weak D match, TRBD2 (5 bases). V dropped 6 bases and J dropped 1 base, with 10 bases sitting between them. This CDR3 contains 14 residues. The V gene's germline CDR1 is MGHRA and CDR2 YSYEKL. The CDR3 DNA reads TGCGCCAGCAGTTTCCAGCGGTCCTACAATGAGCAGTTCTTC. Its translation is CASSFQRSYNEQFF.

The V and J genes are TRBV30 and TRBJ1-2; no definite D call. Germline CDR1 GTSNPN, CDR2 SVGIG (reference sequence). The CDR3 covers 10 residues. V lost 7 bases and J lost 4, with 7 bases in between. This chain's CDR3 is CAYRAYGYTF. The CDR3 nucleotides are TGTGCCTACCGCGCCTATGGCTACACCTTC.

This chain uses TRBV12-3 or TRBV12-4 with TRBJ2-1; D gene unclear. Trimming took off 7 bases at V and 6 bases at J, with 10 bases between the two ends. The CDR3 totals 12 residues. CDR3 in amino acids: CASTNSPNEQFF. CDR3 coding DNA: TGTGCCAGCACCAATTCCCCCAATGAGCAGTTCTTC.

This chain uses TRBV7-6 with TRBJ1-6; D is undetermined. Trimming left V 5 bases short and J 6 bases short, with 5 bases between. Germline lookup yields CDR1 SGHVS and CDR2 FNYEAQ. This CDR3 has 12 amino acids. The CDR3 spells CASSAINSPLHF. CDR3 coding DNA: TGTGCCAGCAGCGCGATTAATTCACCCCTCCACTTT.

The chain couples TRBV29-1 to TRBJ2-7; D gene uncertain. The length of the CDR3 is 12 residues. Per germline, CDR1 SQVTM and CDR2 ANQGSEA. V shed 6 bases and J shed 0 bases, with 9 bases lying between them. The CDR3 sequence: CSVYSSSYEQYF. DNA for the CDR3: TGCAGCGTCTACAGTAGCTCCTACGAGCAGTACTTC.

This sequence joins TRBV7-8 and TRBJ2-7; a weak D match, TRBD1 (7 bases). Germline CDR1 is SGHVS and CDR2 is FQNEAQ. Trimming stripped 1 base from V and 3 bases from J, with 19 bases between. This CDR3 is built from 17 residues. CDR3 in DNA: TGTGCCAGCAGCTTAGAACCTGGGAGGCAGGGGGGCTACGAGCAGTACTTC. It encodes CASSLEPGRQGGYEQYF.

This sequence joins TRBV27 and TRBJ1-3; 7 positions agree with TRBD1. The length of the CDR3 is 16 residues. With 5 bases clipped from V and 3 bases from J, the junction kept 10 bases outside the gene matches. The germline V gene has CDR1 MNHEY and CDR2 SMNVEV (reference sequence). DNA for the CDR3: TGTGCCAGCAGTATACAGGGGCGATCGGGTGGAAACACCATATATTTT. It encodes CASSIQGRSGGNTIYF.

This chain connects TRBV28 to TRBJ2-5; D might be TRBD2 (6 bases). CDR1 is MDHEN and CDR2 is SYDVKM in the germline V gene. V was pared by 8 bases and J by 2 bases, with 18 bases between. This CDR3 is 15 amino acids long. DNA of the CDR3: TGTGCCAGCGCGGAGGGAGAGGCGAGGCAAGAGACCCAGTACTTC. Its protein product is CASAEGEARQETQYF.

The rearrangement uses TRBV5-8 and TRBJ2-5; 11 bases line up with TRBD2. The CDR3 has 16 residues. Germline trimming cut 4 bases from V and 5 bases from J; bases unmatched to any gene: 10. The germline gives CDR1 SGHTS, CDR2 YDEGEE. The DNA of the CDR3 is TGTGCCAGCAGCCCGGGACTAGCGGAGGGCGGGGAGACCCAGTACTTC. Translating it yields CASSPGLAEGGETQYF.

The J gene is TRBJ1-5, the V gene TRBV19; no firm D call. CDR3 length: 12 amino acids. V lost 5 bases to trimming and J lost 7 bases, with 9 bases between them. Germline loops: CDR1 LNHDA, CDR2 SQIVND (reference sequence). The CDR3 DNA follows: TGTGCCAGTAGTCCCGGGATACAGCCCCAGCATTTT. This gives the protein CASSPGIQPQHF.

This clone has a single count. V usage is TRBV6-5 and J usage is TRBJ1-1; D is unclear. The V gene lost 5 bases and the J gene lost 0 bases, with 13 bases spanning the gap. CDR3 size: 15 residues. CDR1 MNHEY and CDR2 SVGAGI come from the germline V gene. In DNA form, the CDR3 reads TGTGCCAGCAGTCCCCCGGGTATAGTGAACACTGAAGCTTTCTTT. Translation: CASSPPGIVNTEAFF.

In DNA, the CDR3 is TGTGCCAGCAGCTTTCAGCGGGGGAGCAACAATGAGCAGTTCTTC. Its protein is CASSFQRGSNNEQFF. This chain links TRBV5-4 with TRBJ2-1; 8 bases map to TRBD2. The CDR3 totals 15 residues. V gave up 2 bases and J gave up 5 bases; unmatched junction bases: 6. Germline lookup yields CDR1 SGHNT and CDR2 YYREEE (reference sequence).

This clone has only one observation. This chain uses TRBV5-4 with TRBJ1-3; 8 nucleotides align to TRBD1. V was clipped by 0 bases and J by 4 bases; unmatched bases: 0. The germline V gene encodes CDR1 SGHNT and CDR2 YYREEE (reference sequence). The length of the CDR3 is 14 residues. This chain's CDR3 is CASSLGTGGNTIYF. DNA of the CDR3: TGTGCCAGCAGCTTGGGGACAGGGGGAAACACCATATATTTT.

This chain links TRBV29-1 with TRBJ1-6; possibly TRBD1 for D (5 bases). The CDR3 is 12 amino acids. Germline V gives CDR1 SQVTM, CDR2 ANQGSEA. With 4 bases removed from V and 7 bases from J, the gap between germline ends came to 8 bases. The CDR3: CSVGGGNSPLHF. CDR3 DNA sequence: TGCAGCGTTGGGGGGGGGAATTCACCCCTCCACTTT. The whole variable domain, filled in from reference TRBV29-1 and TRBJ1-6, reads SAVISQKPSRDICQRGTSLTIQCQVDSQVTMMFWYRQQPGQSLTLIATANQGSEATYESGFVIDKFPISRPNLTFSTLTVSNMSPEDSSIYLCSVGGGNSPLHFGNGTRLTVT.

This chain joins TRBV9 and TRBJ1-1, with TRBD1 matching over 7 bases. Germline trimming cut 3 bases from V and 2 bases from J; bases unmatched to any gene: 4. The CDR3 loop spans 14 amino acids. CDR1 and CDR2 (germline): SGDLS, YYNGEE. CDR3 loop: CASSEYRGNTEAFF. In nucleotides, the CDR3 is TGTGCCAGCAGCGAGTACAGGGGCAACACTGAAGCTTTCTTT. Drawing the rest from reference TRBV9 and TRBJ1-1, the complete variable domain is DSGVTQTPKHLITATGQRVTLRCSPRSGDLSVYWYQQSLDQGLQFLIQYYNGEERAKGNILERFSAQQFPDLHSELNLSSLELGDSALYFCASSEYRGNTEAFFGQGTRLTVV.

The chain recombines TRBV3-1 (or the pseudogene TRBV3-2) with TRBJ1-1; a possible D gene is TRBD1 (5 bases). Between the trimmed V and J ends, which lost 4 bases and 8 bases, there was a span of 8 bases. The CDR3 covers 11 residues. Germline V gene lookup returns CDR1 LGHDT and CDR2 YNNKEL (reference sequence). In DNA form, the CDR3 reads TGTGCCAGCAGCCCCGGGGGGGAAGCTTTCTTT. Amino acid sequence: CASSPGGEAFF.

The chain carries TRBV10-3 and TRBJ1-1; a possible D gene is TRBD1 (5 bases). Trimming took 2 bases from V and 1 from J, leaving 8 bases between them. The CDR3 is 14 amino acids. Looked up from germline, CDR1 is ENHRY and CDR2 is SYGVKD. CDR3 sequence: CAISERGSNTEAFF. In DNA, the CDR3 is TGTGCCATCAGTGAGAGGGGATCGAACACTGAAGCTTTCTTT.

This clone was seen many times. This rearrangement joins TRBV28 to TRBJ2-3; 10 bases line up with TRBD2. After removal of 3 bases from V and 6 bases from J, the junction contained 6 bases not matched to a gene. Per the germline V gene, CDR1 is MDHEN and CDR2 is SYDVKM. This CDR3 is built from 15 residues. CDR3 in amino acids: CASSFQREGGDTQYF. CDR3 in DNA: TGTGCCAGCAGTTTCCAGCGGGAGGGCGGGGATACGCAGTATTTT.

V is TRBV7-9 and J is TRBJ1-1; D uncertain. The V and J ends lost 2 bases and 1 base respectively, with 8 bases between them. The germline gives CDR1 SEHNR, CDR2 FQNEAQ (reference sequence). CDR3 length: 14 amino acids. The CDR3 DNA follows: TGTGCCAGCAGCTTATCAGGATCGAACACTGAAGCTTTCTTT. Its protein is CASSLSGSNTEAFF.

This chain links TRBV7-9 with TRBJ2-7, with 7 bases matching TRBD2. The V gene's germline CDR1 is SEHNR and CDR2 FQNEAQ (reference sequence). The CDR3 has 15 amino acids. V shed 4 bases and J 1 base; nucleotides not matched to a gene: 7. CDR3 protein: CASSSGSGISYEQYF. CDR3 DNA: TGTGCCAGCAGCTCGGGGAGCGGGATTTCCTACGAGCAGTACTTC.

This chain connects TRBV5-5 to TRBJ2-7; no clear D. CDR1 and CDR2 from the germline V gene are SGHKS and YYEKEE (reference sequence). The V and J ends lost 3 bases and 0 bases respectively, with 13 bases between them. The CDR3 runs 15 residues. The DNA for the CDR3 is TGTGCCAGCAGCTATGAGGCTTCCTTCTCCTACGAGCAGTACTTC. Translated, it gives CASSYEASFSYEQYF.

The rearrangement joins TRBV11-2 to TRBJ1-3; 7 bases are a match to TRBD1. Germline V gene lookup returns CDR1 SGHAT and CDR2 FQNNGV. V gave up 6 bases and J gave up 2 bases; unmatched junction bases: 1. The CDR3 length is 13 residues. The CDR3 reads CASSTGAGNTIYF. DNA of the CDR3: TGTGCCAGCAGTACAGGGGCTGGAAACACCATATATTTT.

This clone appeared once. The V gene is TRBV12-3 or TRBV12-4, the J gene TRBJ2-1; 8 bases are a match to TRBD2. Germline trimming cut 2 bases from V and 7 bases from J; bases unmatched to any gene: 1. The CDR3 consists of 13 residues. The CDR3 spells CASSLTSGNEQFF. The CDR3 DNA reads as TGTGCCAGCAGTTTAACTAGCGGAAATGAGCAGTTCTTC.